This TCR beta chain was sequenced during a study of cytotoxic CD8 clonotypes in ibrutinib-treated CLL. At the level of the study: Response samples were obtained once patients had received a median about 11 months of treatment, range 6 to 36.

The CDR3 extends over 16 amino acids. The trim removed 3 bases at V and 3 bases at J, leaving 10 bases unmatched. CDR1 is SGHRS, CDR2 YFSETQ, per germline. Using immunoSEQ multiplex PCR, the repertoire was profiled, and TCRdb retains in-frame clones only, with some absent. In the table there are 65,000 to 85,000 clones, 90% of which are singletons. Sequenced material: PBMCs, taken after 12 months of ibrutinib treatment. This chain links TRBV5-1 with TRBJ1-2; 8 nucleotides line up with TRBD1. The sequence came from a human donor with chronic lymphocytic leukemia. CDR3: CASSYRGQGSDYGYTF. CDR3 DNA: TGCGCCAGCAGCTACCGCGGACAGGGATCAGACTATGGCTACACCTTC.